The next 15 T cell receptor beta chains were all read from a single sample in a study of T cells of healthy individuals. TCRdb redid the calling of the 5' RACE reads with MiXCR, one entry per CDR3 protein. The sample contains 60,000 to 75,000 distinct CDR3 sequences, about 17% of which appear only once. The receptors shown here come from a human donor in good health.

This chain links TRBV5-1 with TRBJ1-2; unclear D gene. Looked up from germline, CDR1 is SGHRS and CDR2 is YFSETQ. Between the trimmed V and J ends, which lost 0 bases and 1 base, there was a span of 7 bases. The CDR3 extends over 14 amino acids. The CDR3 DNA reads as TGCGCCAGCAGCTTGGACGGGGATAACTATGGCTACACCTTC. Its protein is CASSLDGDNYGYTF.

The chain joins TRBV7-2 to TRBJ2-7, with TRBD2 identical over 9 bases. The V and J ends lost 6 bases and 0 bases, in that order; junction bases with no gene match: 6. Germline V gives CDR1 SGHTA, CDR2 FQGNSA. The CDR3 length is 15 residues. In DNA form, the CDR3 reads TGTGCCAGCAGGCTCGGGACTAGCCTCTCCTACGAGCAGTACTTC. It specifies CASRLGTSLSYEQYF.

Many counts were recorded for this clonotype. The chain links TRBV11-2 to TRBJ1-1, with D perhaps TRBD1 (5 bases). The length of the CDR3 is 12 residues. Germline loops: CDR1 SGHAT, CDR2 FQNNGV. The germline V and J ends were trimmed by 1 base and 11 bases, with 11 bases remaining between them. CDR3 protein: CASSLAAGTAFF. The DNA of the CDR3 is TGTGCCAGCAGCTTAGCTGCAGGGACGGCTTTCTTT.

This clonotype was observed at least ten times. The V gene is TRBV25-1, the J gene TRBJ1-5; 7 nucleotides match TRBD1. Trimming removed 2 bases from V and 4 bases from J; junction bases left unmatched: 2. CDR3 length: 14 amino acids. Germline V gene lookup returns CDR1 MGHDK and CDR2 SYGVNS. CDR3 in amino acids: CASSERQGNQPQHF. As DNA, the CDR3 is TGTGCCAGCAGTGAAAGACAGGGAAATCAGCCCCAGCATTTT. The variable domain in full, with the rest retrieved from reference TRBV25-1 and TRBJ1-5, is EADIYQTPRYLVIGTGKKITLECSQTMGHDKMYWYQQDPGMELHLIHYSYGVNSTEKGDLSSESTVSRIRTEHFPLTLESARPSHTSQYLCASSERQGNQPQHFGDGTRLSIL.

Comment on this clonotype: A much larger clone differs from this one at a single base, so this may be a read error. This rearrangement joins TRBV5-1 to TRBJ1-2; perhaps TRBD1 as D (5 bases). CDR1 SGHRS and CDR2 YFSETQ come from the germline V gene. The CDR3 has 14 residues. The V gene lost 0 bases and the J gene lost 6 bases, with 12 bases spanning the gap. The CDR3 is CASSLGGPDHGYTF. CDR3 coding DNA: TGCGCCAGCAGCTTGGGGGGCCCCGACCATGGCTACACCTTC.

This chain uses TRBV7-9 with TRBJ2-3; D is possibly TRBD1 or TRBD2 (5 bases each). V was trimmed by 3 bases and J by 9 bases, leaving 10 bases between them. There are 12 residues in the CDR3. Germline CDR1 reads SEHNR; CDR2 reads FQNEAQ (reference sequence). CDR3 DNA sequence: TGTGCCAGCAGCTTCTTGGGGACCACGCAGTATTTT. Its protein product is CASSFLGTTQYF.

This sequence joins TRBV5-1 and TRBJ2-1, with D perhaps being TRBD1 or TRBD2 (5 bases each). Trimming stripped 0 bases from V and 6 bases from J, with 13 bases between. Germline CDR1 reads SGHRS; CDR2 reads YFSETQ. This CDR3 is 15 amino acids long. CDR3 protein: CASSLGGSGGNEQFF. CDR3 coding DNA: TGCGCCAGCAGCTTGGGAGGTAGTGGGGGCAATGAGCAGTTCTTC. Filled out from reference TRBV5-1 and TRBJ2-1, the complete variable domain reads KAGVTQTPRYLIKTRGQQVTLSCSPISGHRSVSWYQQTPGQGLQFLFEYFSETQRNKGNFPGRFSGRQFSNSRSEMNVSTLELGDSALYLCASSLGGSGGNEQFFGPGTRLTVL.

This clonotype was counted only a few times. This chain uses TRBV6-1 with TRBJ2-7; D may be TRBD1 or TRBD2 (5 bases each). CDR1 MNHNS and CDR2 SASEGT come from the germline V gene. This CDR3 is built from 15 residues. With 4 bases removed from V and 3 bases from J, the gap between germline ends came to 16 bases. The CDR3: CASSGEGRVGYEQYF. DNA for the CDR3: TGTGCCAGCAGTGGCGAGGGGCGAGTAGGCTACGAGCAGTACTTC.

This clonotype turned up a few times. The genes are TRBV6-5 and TRBJ2-5; D might be TRBD2 (5 bases). Germline CDR1 and CDR2: MNHEY and SVGAGI. The CDR3 has 14 residues. With 4 bases removed from V and 2 bases from J, the gap between germline ends came to 11 bases. This CDR3 reads CASSFSGGQETQYF. CDR3 DNA sequence: TGTGCCAGCAGTTTTTCTGGCGGGCAAGAGACCCAGTACTTC.

This clonotype appeared a few times. The chain recombines TRBV5-6 with TRBJ2-3; D possibly corresponds to TRBD1 (6 bases). Germline V gives CDR1 SGHDT, CDR2 YYEEEE. The length of the CDR3 is 18 residues. V dropped 2 bases and J dropped 0 bases, with 19 bases sitting between them. The CDR3 sequence: CASSFGQGRPSSTDTQYF. The CDR3 region has the DNA TGTGCCAGCAGCTTCGGGCAGGGGCGCCCTTCTAGCACAGATACGCAGTATTTT.

The V and J genes are TRBV7-2 and TRBJ2-1; a possible D gene is TRBD2 (6 bases). Germline-derived CDR1 and CDR2 are SGHTA and FQGNSA. V was clipped by 9 bases and J by 10 bases, with 22 bases between them. This CDR3 spans 14 amino acids. In nucleotides, the CDR3 is TGTGCCAGTAGTATGAGCGGGCTGGGCAGGGAGCAGTTCTTC. Translating gives CASSMSGLGREQFF.

This clonotype was counted at least ten times. In DNA, the CDR3 is TGCAGCGTTGGACAGGGGCTCAACACTGAAGCTTTCTTT. Its protein is CSVGQGLNTEAFF. The V gene is TRBV29-1, the J gene TRBJ1-1; 8 nucleotides align to TRBD1. The V and J ends lost 4 bases and 2 bases, in that order; junction bases with no gene match: 3. The CDR3 is 13 residues long. From germline, CDR1 is SQVTM and CDR2 ANQGSEA.

This chain links TRBV24-1 with TRBJ1-1; D is ambiguous. CDR1 KGHDR and CDR2 SFDVKD come from the germline V gene. CDR3 length equals 14 residues. Trimming removed 3 bases from V and 10 bases from J, with 17 bases in between. The DNA of the CDR3 is TGTGCCACCAGTGATCCACAGTTGGGCCGGGGAGCTTTCTTT. Protein product: CATSDPQLGRGAFF.

The table lists this clonotype with many counts. This chain uses TRBV6-6 with TRBJ2-7; D is uncertain. CDR1 and CDR2 (germline): MNHNY, SVGAGI (reference sequence). The CDR3 is 11 amino acids. The germline V and J ends were trimmed by 5 bases and 2 bases, with 4 bases remaining between them. CDR3 amino acids: CASSGPYEQYF. The CDR3 DNA sequence: TGTGCCAGCAGTGGGCCCTACGAGCAGTACTTC.

The chain carries TRBV7-2 and TRBJ2-5, with 11 positions matching TRBD2. V shed 5 bases, J shed 6 bases, and the junction held 14 bases outside the gene matches. The CDR3 has 17 amino acids. CDR1 SGHTA and CDR2 FQGNSA come from the germline V gene. CDR3 amino acids: CASSPSTSGISVKTQYF. In DNA form, the CDR3 reads TGTGCCAGCAGCCCCTCGACTAGCGGGATTAGCGTGAAGACCCAGTACTTC.